This T cell receptor (beta chain) was retrieved from a study of T cells after yellow fever vaccination. Regarding the study as a whole: Though it reached lower strength, the secondary response hit its peak faster, day 5 versus 15.

Template switching by 5'RACE produced TCR cDNA, adding a universal primer site and UMIs. TCRdb processed the 5' RACE reads anew with MiXCR; each CDR3 protein has one entry. The sample shows roughly 320,000 distinct CDR3 sequences, roughly 10% of them seen only once. Note on this clonotype: Its antigen is unknown.

J was trimmed by 5 bases and V by 2 bases; bases with no gene match: 5. The CDR3 runs to 14 residues. Germline V gives CDR1 SGHTA, CDR2 FQGNSA. The chain combines TRBV7-2 with TRBJ2-5; 7 nucleotides line up with TRBD2. The receptor was derived from a man younger than 35 who received the YFV17D yellow fever vaccine. Sequences were derived from CD4+ T cells sorted from PBMCs, sampled 45 days after the yellow fever booster vaccination. CDR3 protein: CASSLPGRRETQYF. The CDR3 DNA reads as TGTGCCAGCAGCTTACCCGGGAGGAGGGAGACCCAGTACTTC.